This TCR beta chain was documented in a study of cytomegalovirus exposure and HLA in healthy donors (dated by TCRdb to 2015 to 2018). Background for the entire study: In an earlier analysis of approximately 500 of the donors, 276 Gb of sequence data and 117 million unique TCR beta sequences from about 190 million T cells were reported. About 280 gigabases of sequencing data and around 80 million unique TCR sequences made up an early release that covered several hundred HLA-typed donors. Of the approximately 400 genotyped donors, about 80% fell in the genetic ancestry cluster associated with self-reported Caucasian donors. The study was designed to test whether signatures of past pathogen exposure could be identified by cataloging public T cell receptors. Using immunosequencing, the study profiled T cell repertoires from 550 to 750 subjects and related those repertoires to cytomegalovirus serostatus. Along with the roughly 700-subject first cohort, a separate validation cohort of about 110 different subjects was used. The study combined high-throughput TCR immunosequencing, statistical association of individual TCRs with disease status, and machine learning to predict cytomegalovirus infection status. To study patterns of TCR occurrence, a later analysis re-analyzed previously published TCR beta repertoires from several hundred donors and added high-resolution HLA genotyping. Rather than using new phenotypic data, the later analysis identified candidate immune exposures from TCR beta sequences and from how often those sequences occurred across donors. To decide whether each TCR beta V gene segment behaved as functional or pseudogenic, an earlier analysis of approximately 590 of the donors relied on high-throughput TCR beta sequencing. Alongside the repertoire data, information on donor age, sex, ethnicity and CMV serostatus was compiled. In a later genetic analysis, genome-wide SNP genotypes for about 55% of the roughly 700 donors were used, and that subset was treated as a discovery cohort. All discovery cohort repertoires had been generated on a single sequencing platform. Class I and class II HLA loci were covered by the typing at four-digit resolution. The number of typed donors differed by locus: roughly 629-640 for A, B, C, DRB1 and DQB1; approximately 530 for DQA1; approximately 610 for DPA1; and 400 to 480 for DPB1. Roughly 5 DR-DQ haplotypes were handled as single units for association and clustering because linkage in the cohort was strong. On average, 235,054 unique TCR beta nucleotide sequences were sequenced per donor among fewer than 500 genotyped donors of the cohort, with about 17% of those sequences being non-productive.

The paper's findings and limits, for the study overall: When HLA alleles, especially DR and DQ, strongly co-occurred, TCR associations were difficult to assign to individual alleles. Presence/absence analyses assumed roughly uniform sequencing depth across donors, an assumption that may not hold. In a later analysis, more than 15,000 TCR beta sequences were associated with specific HLA alleles at a false discovery rate of 0.05. A further reported finding was that TCR beta sequences accurately predicted the HLA-A and HLA-B alleles for most subjects in the first cohort. The 87-base-pair reads could not distinguish some IMGT-functional V segments, including TRBV6-2 and TRBV6-3, so those segments were excluded. This cohort had only TCR beta chains sequenced, and the lack of alpha or paired-chain data limited which features could be detected. The only immune exposure information available for the cohort was CMV serostatus. The classifier was reported to diagnose cytomegalovirus status with high specificity and sensitivity in both the original and validation cohorts. Because HLA typing was missing for some donors at each locus, association tests included only the typed subset. The sequencing pipeline was judged likely to have produced a cluster of highly shared sequence variants as a technical artifact. In a later genetic analysis, fewer N-insertions in productive TCRs were reported among donors in an Asian-associated ancestry cluster than the roughly 700-donor mean. It was suggested by the authors that the approach could potentially be generalized to other disease states and immunological phenotypes. A few of the identified cytomegalovirus-associated TCR beta chains were confirmed in vitro to be specific for cytomegalovirus antigens. A later analysis found that HLA-associated TCR beta chains were more clonally expanded and had lower generation probabilities than equally common non-associated chains. An association between a missense DCLRE1C variant and V-gene and J-gene trimming of TCR beta chains was found in a later genetic analysis and replicated in an independent cohort. Correlated functional status among segregating V segments might reflect linkage disequilibrium, but an unknown experimental factor could not be ruled out. In a later analysis, several top co-occurrence clusters were reported to appear linked to parvovirus B19, influenza, CMV and Epstein-Barr virus. Most TCR sequences were seen in very few donors, while some public TCRs were found in many individuals. An earlier analysis of 450 to 750 of the donors showed that most TCR beta V segments appeared in productive rearrangements either about 87% or about 30% of the time, which broadly matched IMGT annotations. In the study, about 150 TCR beta chains were listed as associated with cytomegalovirus. Most CMV-associated TCR beta chains appeared to be HLA-restricted in a later analysis, and the HLA associations seemed to be driven largely by CMV exposure. A later analysis found that TCR association rates varied across HLA loci, with DRB1 alleles showing the most associated TCRs and HLA-C alleles the fewest. Because counts were too low, seventeen rarely observed V segments, including chromosome 9 orphons, were excluded from the earlier analysis of some 590 of the donors.

This clone is a singleton in its sample. There is no known antigen for this receptor. No base-level quality is on record; no much larger clone is a single base apart. The library was produced with the immunoSEQ multiplex PCR assay. A mixture of 60 forward primers for TCR Vbeta segments and 13 reverse primers for TCR Jbeta segments was used in the multiplex PCR. Amplification of the CDR3 region of rearranged TCR beta genes was performed with a multiplex PCR assay on genomic DNA. The amplified TCR beta libraries were sequenced on the Illumina HiSeq System as 87-base-pair reads. As for the original processing: A later analysis tallied around 87 million unique TCR beta chains across the 700 or so repertoires, and about 10 million of those chains were shared by two or more donors. To remove PCR and sequencing errors, raw reads were error-corrected and collapsed into unique sequences using a nearest-neighbor algorithm that merged closely related sequences. Alignment of CDR3 sequences to IMGT reference sequences was used to assign V, D and J gene segments. For a sequence to be retained, a match of at least six nucleotides was required to both a V gene segment and a J gene segment. A rearrangement counted as productive if the CDR3 had no stop codons and remained in frame with V and J, and every other rearrangement counted as non-productive. Following IMGT convention, CDR3 was defined as the stretch from the second conserved V-encoded cysteine up to the conserved J-encoded phenylalanine. Sequences without an unambiguous match to a single V gene segment were excluded from the earlier analysis of about 630 of the donors. In an earlier analysis of around 600 of the donors, V segments were called functional above 56.7% productive rearrangements and were called segregating when the between-donor standard deviation exceeded 5%. A statistical classification framework was built for diagnosing cytomegalovirus status from the catalog of TCR beta chain sequences. V and J gene assignment, in a later analysis, came from comparing TCR nucleotide sequences with IMGT/GENE-DB human TR gene sequences. In a later analysis, CDR3 sequences and most-parsimonious VDJ recombination scenarios were assigned using the TCRdist pipeline. In a later analysis, each TCR beta chain was defined by its CDR3 amino acid sequence together with its V-gene family, and reads without a unique V-gene family were excluded. To address suspected cross-contamination and a sequencing artifact, a later analysis removed over 500 highly shared, low-generation-probability nucleotide sequences. In a later analysis, a clonal expansion index for each public chain was calculated from normalized within-repertoire ranks of inferred template counts. A later analysis computed generation probabilities with a VDJ recombination model fitted to out-of-frame rearrangements, and checked the results against IGoR. In a later analysis, TCR-TCR, TCR-HLA and TCR-CMV co-occurrence was scored with hypergeometric tests, and a repertoire-size bias correction was applied to TCR pairs. To estimate false discovery rates, a later analysis permuted the HLA or CMV assignments 20 times. In a later analysis, co-occurring TCRs were grouped with DBSCAN, and TCRdist sequence similarity was added when clustering was performed within HLA-allele-positive subsets. Repertoires with fewer than 30,000 or more than 120,000 public chains, plus five repertoires with anomalous nucleotide sharing, were excluded from co-occurrence clustering. This immuneACCESS table, as held by TCRdb, lists in-frame sequences with V and J called but not all clones. Of the missing ones, under half trace to an unresolved V gene in checked studies; the others have no known cause. For V, J and clone size, that table is used; D and trimming come from the DNA. This sample is represented by more than 150,000 clones; approximately 80% of them were singletons. The ten most abundant clones make up over 2.5% of the sample.

Ends trimmed: V by 0 bases, J by 5 bases; bases unmatched to a gene: 21. CDR1 and CDR2 (PRHDT, FYEKMQ) derive from the germline V gene (reference sequence). Measured from the cysteine to the phenylalanine, the CDR3 is 20 residues long. Left in the record is the CDR3 DNA by itself, 60 bases read in frame from the first base. The cohort was made up of several hundred healthy bone marrow donors. At the time of sampling, every cohort member was nominally healthy, though immune exposures that went unrecorded were likely present. The donor tested CMV seropositive and was one of the 289 seropositive cohort members. A peripheral blood sample was collected from each donor, and TCR beta sequencing was performed on peripheral blood mononuclear cells. Genomic DNA was extracted from the blood cell samples with the Qiagen DNeasy Blood Extraction Kit.

Input material: PBMCs. The chain was built from TRBV13 and TRBJ2-7, and TRBD1 matches 8 of the central bases. This sequence originates from a woman between 50 and 59 years old in good health and CMV-seropositive. The CDR3 protein is CASSLGPGSAPSDRGHEQYF. Here is the DNA: TGTGCCAGCAGCTTAGGCCCCGGTTCCGCCCCCAGTGACAGGGGCCACGAGCAGTACTTC.